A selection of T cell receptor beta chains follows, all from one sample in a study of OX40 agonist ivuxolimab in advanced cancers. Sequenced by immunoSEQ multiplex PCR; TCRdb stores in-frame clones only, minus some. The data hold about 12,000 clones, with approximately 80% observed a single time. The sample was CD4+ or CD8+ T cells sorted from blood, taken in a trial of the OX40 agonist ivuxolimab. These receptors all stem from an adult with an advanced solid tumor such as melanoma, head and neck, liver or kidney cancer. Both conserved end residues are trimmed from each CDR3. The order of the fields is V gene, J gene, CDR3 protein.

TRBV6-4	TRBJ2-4	ASSGTPGTKLAKNIQY
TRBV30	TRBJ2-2	ACKDSTNTGELF
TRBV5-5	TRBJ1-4	ASSTQGAVWEKLF
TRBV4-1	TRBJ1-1	ASSQEIGGSQV
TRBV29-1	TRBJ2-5	SVRFETQY
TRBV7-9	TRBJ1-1	ASSSADNLNTEAF
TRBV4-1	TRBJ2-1	ASSQDPNNEQF
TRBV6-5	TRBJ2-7	ASSYSSRRGGYEQY
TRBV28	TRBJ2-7	ASSETSEQY
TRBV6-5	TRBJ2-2	ASSPGHPNTGELF
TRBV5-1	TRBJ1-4	ASSLGLATNEKLF